This TCR beta chain was recorded in a study of brain metastases from non-small cell lung cancer. Profiling relied on immunoSEQ multiplex PCR, and the TCRdb table lists in-frame clones only, not all of them. This sample has over a thousand clones, with approximately 89% found just once. Germline CDR1 is SNHLY and CDR2 is FYNNEI. The ends were cut back, 7 bases at V and 1 base at J, with 10 bases in the middle. This CDR3 is 13 amino acids long. The chain uses TRBV2 and TRBJ1-1; weak D call: TRBD1 (5 bases). This receptor was identified in a donor at least 40 years old with non-small cell lung cancer. The source material was tumor-adjacent normal tissue. CDR3 region: CASNRQRNTEAFF. CDR3 sequence (DNA): TGTGCCAGCAATAGACAGAGGAACACTGAAGCTTTCTTT.